The 11 T cell receptor beta chains in this list originate from one sample, sequenced in a study of T cells in localized non-small cell lung cancer. Repertoires were generated with immunoSEQ multiplex PCR, while TCRdb's copy carries only in-frame clones and drops some. This sample carries about 7,000 clones, approximately 50% of them seen once, and the ten largest clones take roughly 2.8%. The sample consisted of lymph node tissue, taken before any cancer treatment. These receptors originate from a female donor over 55 with stage I lung adenocarcinoma.

The rearrangement links TRBV11-3 to TRBJ2-2; TRBD1 is a possible D gene (6 bases). V lost 3 bases and J lost 4, with 12 bases in between. Germline-derived CDR1 and CDR2 are SGHNT and YENEEA. This CDR3 spans 15 amino acids. CDR3 nucleotides: TGTGCCAGCAGCTTGGTACAGGGTGGCACCGGGGAGCTGTTTTTT. Protein sequence: CASSLVQGGTGELFF. Full variable domain (outside the CDR3, taken from reference TRBV11-3 and TRBJ2-2): EAGVVQSPRYKIIEKKQPVAFWCNPISGHNTLYWYLQNLGQGPELLIRYENEEAVDDSQLPKDRFSAERLKGVDSTLKIQPAELGDSAVYLCASSLVQGGTGELFFGEGSRLTVL.

The chain uses TRBV6-8 and TRBJ2-3, with 7 bases fitting TRBD2. The germline gives CDR1 MNHGY, CDR2 SAAAGT. The V and J ends lost 6 bases and 0 bases, in that order; junction bases with no gene match: 6. This CDR3 region has 15 residues. In DNA, the CDR3 is TGTGCCAGCAGAACGAGCGGGACTAGCACAGATACGCAGTATTTT. Amino acid sequence: CASRTSGTSTDTQYF.

The rearrangement links TRBV6-8 to TRBJ1-6; D not resolved. Trimming removed 7 bases from V and 0 bases from J, with 13 bases in between. In germline, CDR1 is MNHGY, CDR2 SAAAGT. This CDR3 comprises 16 residues. The CDR3 here is CASTVASSSYNSPLHF. For the CDR3, the DNA is TGTGCCAGCACGGTGGCGTCCAGCTCCTATAATTCACCCCTCCACTTT.

The chain couples TRBV19 to TRBJ2-5; 9 bases line up with TRBD2. Germline CDR1 and CDR2: LNHDA and SQIVND (reference sequence). The CDR3 totals 15 residues. Trimming cost V 7 bases and J 1 base; bases outside gene matches: 7. CDR3 sequence reads: CASTSAGGFQETQYF. For the CDR3, the DNA is TGTGCCAGTACGTCAGCGGGGGGTTTCCAAGAGACCCAGTACTTC.

The chain has TRBV19 and TRBJ1-6, with 8 bases fitting TRBD1. V gave up 5 bases and J gave up 7 bases; unmatched junction bases: 7. Germline CDR1 and CDR2: LNHDA and SQIVND (reference sequence). The CDR3 is 15 amino acids. In DNA form, the CDR3 reads TGTGCCAGTAGTGTCCGGGACAGGAAAAATTCACCCCTCCACTTT. This encodes CASSVRDRKNSPLHF.

The V and J genes are TRBV30 and TRBJ2-3; the match to TRBD1 covers 11 bases. Germline loops: CDR1 GTSNPN, CDR2 SVGIG (reference sequence). V dropped 1 base and J dropped 5; count of bases not matched to a gene: 2. This CDR3 region has 14 residues. This chain's CDR3 is CAWSGTGGLDTQYF. CDR3 coding DNA: TGTGCCTGGAGTGGGACAGGGGGCTTAGATACGCAGTATTTT.

This chain uses TRBV28 with TRBJ2-1; D perhaps matches TRBD2 (5 bases). V lost 6 bases to trimming and J lost 6 bases, with 15 bases between them. Germline CDR1 MDHEN, CDR2 SYDVKM. CDR3 length: 14 residues. The CDR3 DNA follows: TGTGCCAGCAGGGACCGGGAAGTGTCCAATGAGCAGTTCTTC. Residues: CASRDREVSNEQFF.

The V and J genes are TRBV18 and TRBJ2-3; D call uncertain. This CDR3 is 13 amino acids long. Per germline, CDR1 KGHSH and CDR2 LQKENI. Trimming removed 0 bases at V and 2 bases at J, with 3 bases between. DNA for the CDR3: TGTGCCAGCTCACCACCGATCACAGATACGCAGTATTTT. It is translated as CASSPPITDTQYF.

The V gene is TRBV25-1, the J gene TRBJ1-3; D gene unclear. Germline V gene data show CDR1 as MGHDK and CDR2 as SYGVNS. The CDR3 totals 17 residues. Trimming left V 1 base short and J 2 bases short, with 15 bases between. CDR3 sequence: CASSEFASWRAGNTIYF. Written as DNA, the CDR3 is TGTGCCAGCAGTGAATTCGCTTCGTGGAGGGCTGGAAACACCATATATTTT. Using reference TRBV25-1 and TRBJ1-3 for the parts outside the CDR3, the full variable domain is EADIYQTPRYLVIGTGKKITLECSQTMGHDKMYWYQQDPGMELHLIHYSYGVNSTEKGDLSSESTVSRIRTEHFPLTLESARPSHTSQYLCASSEFASWRAGNTIYFGEGSWLTVV.

This CDR3 reads CASSPVRQSSNQPQHF. As DNA, the CDR3 is TGTGCCAGTAGTCCCGTGCGACAGAGTAGCAATCAGCCCCAGCATTTT. The chain employs TRBV19 and TRBJ1-5, with D possibly matching TRBD1 (5 bases). Trimming stripped 5 bases from V and 0 bases from J, with 14 bases between. CDR3 length equals 16 residues. Germline CDR1 is LNHDA and CDR2 is SQIVND (reference sequence).

This clone was seen only a few times. V gene TRBV6-8 combines with J gene TRBJ2-7; TRBD1 agrees at 8 bases. Germline V lookup: CDR1 MNHGY, CDR2 SAAAGT. This CDR3 region has 15 residues. V dropped 0 bases and J dropped 4; count of bases not matched to a gene: 5. This CDR3 is CASSYSITGGYEQYF. The CDR3 region has the DNA TGTGCCAGCAGTTACTCGATTACAGGGGGGTACGAGCAGTACTTC.